Presented here are 7 T cell receptor beta chains from one specimen sequenced in a study of beta chain features in type 1 diabetes. Findings and caveats of the study: TCRB CDR3 length was moderately but significantly reduced in all four CD4+ subsets of Type 1 diabetes patients.

Of the isolated RNA, all was reverse transcribed, and so the sequenced material was expressed TCRB transcripts. Here immunoSEQ multiplex PCR was the method, and the copy in TCRdb shows in-frame clones only, minus some. The sample holds 640,000 or so clones, under 15% seen once. Their antigen targets remain unknown. Sample: naive CD4+ T cells from blood. Receptors were obtained from a young man with type 1 diabetes.

The chain links TRBV9 to TRBJ2-5, with 12 bases identical to TRBD2. The CDR3 covers 15 residues. Germline lookup yields CDR1 SGDLS and CDR2 YYNGEE. The V gene end was trimmed by 2 bases and the J gene end by 5 bases; junction bases not matched to a gene: 4. The CDR3 region is CASSVRLAGDETQYF. CDR3 in DNA: TGTGCCAGCAGCGTCCGACTAGCGGGGGATGAGACCCAGTACTTC.

This clone was counted only a few times. V usage is TRBV30 and J usage is TRBJ1-2, with D unclear. Germline assignment: CDR1 GTSNPN and CDR2 SVGIG (reference sequence). V lost 0 bases to trimming and J lost 4 bases, with 12 bases between them. The CDR3 length is 14 residues. CDR3 nucleotides: TGTGCCTGGAGTGTAGGCGGGCCGAGCTATGGCTACACCTTC. Translating it yields CAWSVGGPSYGYTF.

The V gene is TRBV6-1, the J gene TRBJ2-3; the match to TRBD1 covers 8 bases. Trimming removed 5 bases from V and 1 base from J; junction bases left unmatched: 2. CDR1 MNHNS and CDR2 SASEGT come from the germline V gene. This CDR3 region has 14 residues. The CDR3 sequence is CASSRTGRTDTQYF. In nucleotides, the CDR3 is TGTGCCAGCAGTCGGACAGGGCGCACAGATACGCAGTATTTT.

Points on this clone: Sequence at one end of the junction differs from germline and may be a read error. This chain connects TRBV4-1 to TRBJ2-1; the D gene is possibly TRBD2 (6 bases). Germline V CDR1 and CDR2: MGHRA, YSYEKL. The CDR3 loop spans 15 amino acids. CDR3 coding DNA: TGTGCCAGCAGCTCCCGGGACTCCGGCTACAATGAGCAGTTCTTC. Its translation is CASSSRDSGYNEQFF.

This clone was found a few times. The chain is built from TRBV10-1 and TRBJ2-7; D is ambiguous. The ends were cut back, 3 bases at V and 5 bases at J, with 8 bases in the middle. This CDR3 is built from 12 residues. CDR1 and CDR2 (germline): WNHNN, SYGVQD (reference sequence). The CDR3 DNA reads TGCGCCAGCAGTGACTACCGGGACGAGCAGTACTTC. As protein: CASSDYRDEQYF.

The sample holds a few counts of this clone. The chain carries TRBV7-9 and TRBJ1-5; TRBD1 matches 7 bases. The CDR3 has 16 amino acids. CDR1 is SEHNR, CDR2 FQNEAQ, per germline (reference sequence). V gave up 3 bases and J gave up 1 base; unmatched junction bases: 6. CDR3 sequence (DNA): TGTGCCAGCAGCTTGTACAGGGGAGGGAGCAATCAGCCCCAGCATTTT. Translation: CASSLYRGGSNQPQHF.

V and J are TRBV7-9 and TRBJ1-1; 7 bases map to TRBD1. Per the germline V gene, CDR1 is SEHNR and CDR2 is FQNEAQ (reference sequence). The CDR3 covers 16 residues. The V gene end was trimmed by 4 bases and the J gene end by 1 base; junction bases not matched to a gene: 9. CDR3 sequence reads: CASSSAPGTENTEAFF. The CDR3 DNA reads TGTGCCAGCAGCTCGGCCCCCGGGACAGAGAACACTGAAGCTTTCTTT.